This T cell receptor (beta chain) was captured in a study of blood T cell repertoires in COVID-19 (dated by TCRdb to 2018 to 2020). Some background on the complete study: Samples from collaborators originated in the United States, Italy and Spain and spanned both the acute and convalescent phases of COVID-19. Samples were obtained from the ongoing ImmuneRACE study (first 160 participants) and from over a thousand subjects provided by 6 global collaborators. The repertoires were released in a freely available public database intended as a resource for research on the immune response to SARS-CoV-2. Nearly every sample came with metadata listing a de-identified subject ID, COVID-19 status, age in years and sex. HLA class I and class II types, where available, came from metadata supplied by the sample provider rather than from assay-based typing. The dataset comprised deeply sampled blood TCRbeta repertoires from subjects exposed to, actively infected with, or recovered from COVID-19. The material from the prospective study consisted of cDNA or gDNA derived from T cells, B-cell-depleted T cells, or PBMCs.

TCRbeta CDR3 regions were amplified from genomic DNA using the immunoSEQ Assay, a bias-controlled multiplex PCR. Per the source publication's procedure: The number of nucleated cells in each sample was estimated from the amplification of reference gene primers within the assay. To quantify the absolute abundance of each unique TCRbeta CDR3 rearrangement, sequence reads were collapsed and filtered. Productive Simpson clonality was computed per sample as the square root of Simpson's diversity index over productive rearrangements. This immuneACCESS table, as held by TCRdb, lists in-frame sequences with V and J called but not all clones. Of the missing ones, under half trace to an unresolved V gene in checked studies; the others have no known cause. V and J calls and clone size are those listed in that table; D and trimming were worked out from the DNA. The sample table lists some 140,000 clones, about 90% of them with a count of one. 2% to 3% of the sample goes to the ten largest clones.

Each collaborating institution followed its own protocols to collect whole blood in K2EDTA tubes. Collaborator samples were shipped for TCRbeta analysis as frozen whole blood, isolated PBMCs, or DNA extracted from either sample type. Overall results and qualifications from the work: The amount of clinical and demographic metadata varied by source and participant and was provided uncurated.

This clone came up once. Its antigen is currently not known. The sample holds no much larger clone one base away, and base qualities are not on file. According to the germline V gene, CDR1 reads SGHAT and CDR2 reads FQNNGV. Trimmed from V: 1 base; trimmed from J: 11 bases; junction bases lacking a gene match: 12. The CDR3 starts with the cysteine, ends with the phenylalanine, and has 17 residues. Left in the record is the CDR3 DNA by itself, 51 bases read in frame from the first base. This receptor was obtained from a man between 50 and 59 years old with active COVID-19. The sequenced material came from peripheral blood. This chain joins TRBV11-2 to TRBJ2-3, with 13 central nucleotides matching TRBD2. The sequence in DNA is TGTGCCAGCAGCTTAGGGGGGCCGGGGACTAGCGGGGACAAGCAGTATTTT. This encodes CASSLGGPGTSGDKQYF. Extended through the reference TRBV11-2 and TRBJ2-3 proteins, this CDR3 yields the full variable domain: EAGVAQSPRYKIIEKRQSVAFWCNPISGHATLYWYQQILGQGPKLLIQFQNNGVVDDSQLPKDRFSAERLKGVDSTLKIQPAKLEDSAVYLCASSLGGPGTSGDKQYFGPGTRLTVL.